The rows below give T cell receptor beta chains drawn from one sample of a study of blood T cells in healthy people across ages. Each CDR3 protein is one row after TCRdb ran MiXCR on the 5' RACE reads. The sample has over 950,000 distinct CDR3 sequences, under 40% seen once. Sequenced material: blood. These receptor sequences come from a man aged 18 to 30 in good health. Each CDR3 is given with its conserved first and last residue. The D gene is left open where the match is weak. Clone size, where shown, is once, few, many, or a class for clones that have expanded.

V gene,D gene,J gene,clone size,CDR3 DNA,CDR3 protein
TRBV6-1,NA,TRBJ2-3,NA,TGTGCCAGCAGTGAGGAGATCGCAGATACGCAGTATTTT,CASSEEIADTQYF
TRBV3-1,NA,TRBJ1-1,NA,TGTGCCAGCAGCCAAGATTGGGCGGCCACTGAAGCTTTCTTT,CASSQDWAATEAFF
TRBV6-5,NA,TRBJ1-4,NA,TGTGCCAGCAGGGGGTTGGGAACTAATGAAAAACTGTTTTTT,CASRGLGTNEKLFF
TRBV9,NA,TRBJ2-1,NA,TGTGCCAGCAGCTGGGGCGGCGACTCCTACAATGAGCAGTTCTTC,CASSWGGDSYNEQFF
TRBV11-2,NA,TRBJ2-7,NA,TGTGCCAGCAGCTTAGGTGGGGGCGACTTGAGAGAGCAGTACTTC,CASSLGGGDLREQYF
TRBV6-6,NA,TRBJ1-1,NA,TGTGCCGGTTCTTCGGGACACTCGAACACTGAAGCTTTCTTT,CAGSSGHSNTEAFF
TRBV10-3,TRBD1,TRBJ1-2,NA,TGTGCCATCACCCCGGACAGGGTGAATATTCATGGCTACACCTTC,CAITPDRVNIHGYTF
TRBV10-3,TRBD2,TRBJ2-3,NA,TGTGCCATCAGTGCTTCTAGCGGGGTGACAGATACGCAGTATTTT,CAISASSGVTDTQYF
TRBV29-1,TRBD1,TRBJ1-2,NA,TGCAGCGTTGAAGGGACAGGGGACTATCATGGCTACACCTTC,CSVEGTGDYHGYTF
TRBV15,NA,TRBJ2-3,few,TGTGCCACCAGCAGGAACACAGGAGGAAGCACAGATACGCAGTATTTT,CATSRNTGGSTDTQYF
TRBV3-1,NA,TRBJ2-7,NA,TGTGCCAGCAGCCAAGATCCGGTAGGAGAGCAGTACTTC,CASSQDPVGEQYF
TRBV4-1,NA,TRBJ2-5,NA,TGCGCCAGCAGCCACCAAAGGGGCCAGTTGGAGACCCAGTACTTC,CASSHQRGQLETQYF
TRBV5-1,NA,TRBJ2-3,NA,TGCGCCAGCAGCTGGATGAGACGTGTGCTGGGGGCAGGGACAGATACGCAGTATTTT,CASSWMRRVLGAGTDTQYF
TRBV29-1,NA,TRBJ1-1,NA,TGCAGCGTTGTAGGCAGGGGAATTCCTGAAGCTTTCTTT,CSVVGRGIPEAFF
TRBV6-6,NA,TRBJ1-4,NA,TGTGCCAGCAGTGCCGGGACGAGTTATGAAAAACTGTTTTTT,CASSAGTSYEKLFF
TRBV28,NA,TRBJ2-3,NA,TGTGCCAGCAGGCCCGGCCCCAAGAAAGATACGCAGTATTTT,CASRPGPKKDTQYF
TRBV20-1,TRBD1,TRBJ2-7,NA,TGCAGTGCTAGAAGGACAGGGTGGTACGAGCAGTACTTC,CSARRTGWYEQYF
TRBV19,NA,TRBJ1-5,NA,TGTGCCAGTAGCCCTGGGAGAAGGGCCAATCAGCCCCAGCATTTT,CASSPGRRANQPQHF
TRBV4-1,NA,TRBJ1-2,NA,TGCGCCAGCAGCCCCGGACAAACTCAATACGATGGCTACACCTTC,CASSPGQTQYDGYTF
TRBV3-1,TRBD1,TRBJ2-3,few,TGTGCCAGCAGCCAAGGGGACAGGGGTACGCAGTATTTT,CASSQGDRGTQYF
TRBV28,NA,TRBJ1-2,NA,TGTGCCTGCAGTTCTCCGTCCGACAGGAACTATGGCTACACCTTC,CACSSPSDRNYGYTF
TRBV4-1,NA,TRBJ1-5,few,TGCGCCAGCAGCCGGGGGGGACGCCGACTCACATTCAATCAGCCCCAGCATTTT,CASSRGGRRLTFNQPQHF
TRBV4-3,TRBD1,TRBJ1-1,NA,TGCGCCAGCAGCCAAGTTCCTGGGGCGACAGGGGGGAACACTGAAGCTTTCTTT,CASSQVPGATGGNTEAFF
TRBV9,NA,TRBJ2-3,NA,TGTGCCAGCAGCGGGACATGGGGGGGCCATGATACGCAGTATTTT,CASSGTWGGHDTQYF
TRBV12-3/TRBV12-4,TRBD2,TRBJ2-2,NA,TGTGCCAGCAGTTTAAGACTAGCGGCCACCGGGGAGCTGTTTTTT,CASSLRLAATGELFF
TRBV5-1,TRBD1,TRBJ1-1,NA,TGCGCCAGCAGCTTGACAGGGGCGGGCGGGACTGAAGCTTTCTTT,CASSLTGAGGTEAFF
TRBV6-2/TRBV6-3,TRBD1,TRBJ1-2,few,TGTGCCAGCAGGACCGGGACAGGGGCCTATGGCTACACCTTC,CASRTGTGAYGYTF
TRBV7-2,NA,TRBJ2-5,NA,TGTGCCAGCAGCTTAAGTGCTGCGACACCCCAGGCGTACTTC,CASSLSAATPQAYF
TRBV28,NA,TRBJ1-2,few,TGTGCCAGCACCCTGGGGAGATATGGCTACACCTTC,CASTLGRYGYTF
TRBV20-1,NA,TRBJ2-5,few,TGCAGTGCTAGAGACCCTAGGGGCCCCGAAGAGACCCAGTACTTC,CSARDPRGPEETQYF
TRBV7-2,TRBD1,TRBJ2-3,many,TGTGCCAGCAGCAGACAGGGGGAGAGCGATACGCAGTATTTT,CASSRQGESDTQYF
TRBV9,TRBD1,TRBJ2-1,many,TGTGCCAGCAGCGTAGGGGACAGCTACAATGAGCAGTTCTTC,CASSVGDSYNEQFF
TRBV20-1,NA,TRBJ1-5,NA,TGCAGTGCTAGCTCCAGTAATCACCCCCAGCATTTT,CSASSSNHPQHF
TRBV14,TRBD1,TRBJ2-4,NA,TGTGCCAGCAGCCACTTTGACAGGGAGAGGTCGAACATTCAGTACTTC,CASSHFDRERSNIQYF
TRBV12-3/TRBV12-4,NA,TRBJ2-5,NA,TGTGCCAGCAGTTTGGTTATGGGGGGCCAAGAGACCCAGTACTTC,CASSLVMGGQETQYF
TRBV30,TRBD1,TRBJ1-1,NA,TGTGCCTGGAGTGTTCGGGACAGGTCGGCGGGTGAAGCTTTCTTT,CAWSVRDRSAGEAFF
TRBV12-3/TRBV12-4,TRBD2,TRBJ2-3,NA,TGTGCCAGCCGACTAGCGGGGGCCCCTAGAGCAGATACGCAGTATTTT,CASRLAGAPRADTQYF
TRBV20-1,TRBD1,TRBJ1-4,few,TGCAGTGCTCGGCGGACAGGGCTAGAAAAACTGTTTTTT,CSARRTGLEKLFF
TRBV7-8,NA,TRBJ1-2,few,TGTGCCAGCAGCTTAGATCTCAATTCCGCCTATGGCTACACCTTC,CASSLDLNSAYGYTF
TRBV10-3,TRBD1,TRBJ1-2,many,TGTGCCATCAGTGATCTGACAGGGGGCGGCTATGGCTACACCTTC,CAISDLTGGGYGYTF
TRBV13,NA,TRBJ1-1,NA,TGTGCCAGCAGCTTCGGGGGAGCTTCGGACACTGAAGCTTTCTTT,CASSFGGASDTEAFF
TRBV7-2,NA,TRBJ1-4,NA,TGTGCCAGCAGCTTAGGAGGCCGCCCAGGGTGGGGAAAACTGTTTTTT,CASSLGGRPGWGKLFF
TRBV5-1,NA,TRBJ2-1,NA,TGCGCCAGCCTAAGCTACTACAATGAGCAGTTCTTC,CASLSYYNEQFF
TRBV7-2,NA,TRBJ1-5,few,TGTGCCAGCAGCTTAGATAGAAAAGGAGGTCAGCCCCAGCATTTT,CASSLDRKGGQPQHF
TRBV12-3/TRBV12-4,NA,TRBJ2-7,many,TGTGCCAGCAGTTTTGACATCGACTACGAGCAGTACTTC,CASSFDIDYEQYF
TRBV27,NA,TRBJ2-1,NA,TGTGCCAGCAGTTTACTGGCCCTCCCTTTCAATGAGCAGTTCTTC,CASSLLALPFNEQFF
TRBV20-1,NA,TRBJ2-3,NA,TGCAGTGCTGGAGAGGGGGTCAGCACAGATACGCAGTATTTT,CSAGEGVSTDTQYF
TRBV7-2,NA,TRBJ2-5,NA,TGTGCCAGCAGCGCCCAACAGGGTAGGCAAGAGACCCAGTACTTC,CASSAQQGRQETQYF
TRBV4-1,TRBD2,TRBJ2-1,NA,TGCGCCAGCAGCCAAGATAGAGTACGGACTAGTTACAATGAGCAGTTCTTC,CASSQDRVRTSYNEQFF
TRBV4-1,TRBD2,TRBJ2-2,NA,TGCGCCAGCAGCCAAGGGCTAGCGGGAGTTTACACCGGGGAGCTGTTTTTT,CASSQGLAGVYTGELFF
TRBV10-2,TRBD2,TRBJ2-7,NA,TGCGCCAGCAGGGGAGGGATCTACGAGCAGTACTTC,CASRGGIYEQYF
TRBV5-4,NA,TRBJ2-1,NA,TGTGCCAGCAGCTTGGCCGGACCCGTAAGGAATGAGCAGTTCTTC,CASSLAGPVRNEQFF